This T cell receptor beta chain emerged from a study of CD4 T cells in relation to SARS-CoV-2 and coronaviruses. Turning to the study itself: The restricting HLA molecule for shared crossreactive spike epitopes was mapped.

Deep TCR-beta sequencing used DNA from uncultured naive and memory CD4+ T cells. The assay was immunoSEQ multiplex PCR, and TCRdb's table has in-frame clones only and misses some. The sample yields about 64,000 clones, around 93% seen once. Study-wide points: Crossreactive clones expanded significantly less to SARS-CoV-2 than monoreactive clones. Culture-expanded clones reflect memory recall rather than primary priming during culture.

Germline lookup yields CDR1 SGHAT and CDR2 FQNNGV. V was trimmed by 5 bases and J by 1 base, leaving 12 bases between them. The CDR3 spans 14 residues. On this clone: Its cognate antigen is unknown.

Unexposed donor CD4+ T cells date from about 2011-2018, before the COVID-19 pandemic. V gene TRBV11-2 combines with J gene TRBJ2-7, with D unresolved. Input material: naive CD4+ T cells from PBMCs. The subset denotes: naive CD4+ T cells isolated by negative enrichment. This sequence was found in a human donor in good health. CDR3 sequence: CASSPALKSYEQYF. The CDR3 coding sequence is TGTGCCAGCAGCCCCGCCCTGAAGTCCTACGAGCAGTACTTC. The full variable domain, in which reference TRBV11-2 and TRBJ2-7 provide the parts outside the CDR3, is EAGVAQSPRYKIIEKRQSVAFWCNPISGHATLYWYQQILGQGPKLLIQFQNNGVVDDSQLPKDRFSAERLKGVDSTLKIQPAKLEDSAVYLCASSPALKSYEQYFGPGTRLTVT.